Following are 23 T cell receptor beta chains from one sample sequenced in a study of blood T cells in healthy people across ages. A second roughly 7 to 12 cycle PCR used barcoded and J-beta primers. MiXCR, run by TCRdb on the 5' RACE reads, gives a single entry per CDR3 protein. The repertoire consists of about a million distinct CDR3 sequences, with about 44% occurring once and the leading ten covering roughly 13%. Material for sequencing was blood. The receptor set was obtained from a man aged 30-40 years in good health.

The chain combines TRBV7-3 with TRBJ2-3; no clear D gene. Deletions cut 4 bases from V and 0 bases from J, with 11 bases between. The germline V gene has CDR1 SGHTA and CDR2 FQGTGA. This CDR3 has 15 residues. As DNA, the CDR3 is TGTGCCAGCAGCTCGGAAGGGCTTAGCACAGATACGCAGTATTTT. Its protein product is CASSSEGLSTDTQYF.

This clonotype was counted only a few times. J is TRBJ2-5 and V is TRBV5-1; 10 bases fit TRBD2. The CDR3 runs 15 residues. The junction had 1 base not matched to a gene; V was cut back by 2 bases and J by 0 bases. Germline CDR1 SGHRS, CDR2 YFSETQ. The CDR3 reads CASSFGLADQETQYF. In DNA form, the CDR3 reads TGCGCCAGCAGCTTCGGACTAGCGGACCAAGAGACCCAGTACTTC.

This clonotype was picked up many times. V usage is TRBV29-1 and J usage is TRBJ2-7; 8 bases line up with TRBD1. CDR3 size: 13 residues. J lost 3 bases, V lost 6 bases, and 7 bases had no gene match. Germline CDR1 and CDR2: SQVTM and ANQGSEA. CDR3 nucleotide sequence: TGCAGCGTACGACAGGGGATCGGCTACGAGCAGTACTTC. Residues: CSVRQGIGYEQYF.

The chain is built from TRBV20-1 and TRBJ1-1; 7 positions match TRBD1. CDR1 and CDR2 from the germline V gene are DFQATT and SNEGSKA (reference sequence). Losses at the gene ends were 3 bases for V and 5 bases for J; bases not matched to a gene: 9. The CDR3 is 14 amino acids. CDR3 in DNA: TGCAGTGCTAGCCCTATGACAGGGCAGACTGAAGCTTTCTTT. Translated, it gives CSASPMTGQTEAFF.

CDR3 DNA: TGTGCCAGCTCATCCGGCGGGGCTAACAATCAGCCCCAGCATTTT. Amino acids: CASSSGGANNQPQHF. The V call is TRBV18, the J call TRBJ1-5, with D possibly being TRBD1 (5 bases). The V gene's germline CDR1 is KGHSH and CDR2 LQKENI. The CDR3 consists of 15 residues. The V end was cut by 5 bases, the J end by 3 bases, with 14 bases between.

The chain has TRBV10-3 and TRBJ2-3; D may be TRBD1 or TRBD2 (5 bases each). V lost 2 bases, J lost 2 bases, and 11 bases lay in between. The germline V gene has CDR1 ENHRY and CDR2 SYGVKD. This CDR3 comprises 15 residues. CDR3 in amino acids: CAISEARGYTDTQYF. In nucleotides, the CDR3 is TGTGCCATCAGTGAGGCACGGGGCTACACAGATACGCAGTATTTT.

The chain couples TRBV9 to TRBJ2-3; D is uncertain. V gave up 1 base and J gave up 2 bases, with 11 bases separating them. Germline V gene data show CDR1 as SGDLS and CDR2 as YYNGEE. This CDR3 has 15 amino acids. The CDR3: CASSVSSVVTDTQYF. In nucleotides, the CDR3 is TGTGCCAGCAGCGTATCTTCCGTAGTCACAGATACGCAGTATTTT.

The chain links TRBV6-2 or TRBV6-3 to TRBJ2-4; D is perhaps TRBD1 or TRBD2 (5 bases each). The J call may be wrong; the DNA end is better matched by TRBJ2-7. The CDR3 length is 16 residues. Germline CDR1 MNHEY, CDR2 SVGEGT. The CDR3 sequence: CASSPLGSLGDYEQYF. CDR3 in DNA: TGTGCCAGCAGCCCTCTCGGCTCCCTGGGGGATTACGAGCAGTACTTC.

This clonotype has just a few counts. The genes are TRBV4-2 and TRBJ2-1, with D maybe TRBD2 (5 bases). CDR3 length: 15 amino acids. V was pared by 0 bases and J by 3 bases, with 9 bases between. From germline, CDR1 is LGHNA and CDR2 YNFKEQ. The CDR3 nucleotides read TGTGCCAGCAGCCAAGAAGCGGAGCGCTACAATGAGCAGTTCTTC. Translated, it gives CASSQEAERYNEQFF.

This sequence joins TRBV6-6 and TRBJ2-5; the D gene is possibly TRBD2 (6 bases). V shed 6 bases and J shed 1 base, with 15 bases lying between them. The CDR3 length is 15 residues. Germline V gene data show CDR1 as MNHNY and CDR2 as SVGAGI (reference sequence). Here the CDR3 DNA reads TGTGCCAGCAGCCCCCCTCTAGCGAGCCAAGAGACCCAGTACTTC. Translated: CASSPPLASQETQYF.

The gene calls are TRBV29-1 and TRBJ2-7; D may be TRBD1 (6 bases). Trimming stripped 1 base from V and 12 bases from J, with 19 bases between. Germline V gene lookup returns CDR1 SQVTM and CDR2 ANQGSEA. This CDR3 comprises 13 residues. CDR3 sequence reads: CSVEGTAGVQPYF. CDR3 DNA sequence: TGCAGCGTTGAAGGGACTGCAGGGGTCCAGCCGTACTTC.

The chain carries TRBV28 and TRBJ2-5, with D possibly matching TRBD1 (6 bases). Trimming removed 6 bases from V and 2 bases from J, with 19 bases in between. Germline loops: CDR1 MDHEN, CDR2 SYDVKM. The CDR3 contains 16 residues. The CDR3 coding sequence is TGTGCCAGCAGCCGGACAGCACCGGGACAACAAGAGACCCAGTACTTC. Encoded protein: CASSRTAPGQQETQYF.

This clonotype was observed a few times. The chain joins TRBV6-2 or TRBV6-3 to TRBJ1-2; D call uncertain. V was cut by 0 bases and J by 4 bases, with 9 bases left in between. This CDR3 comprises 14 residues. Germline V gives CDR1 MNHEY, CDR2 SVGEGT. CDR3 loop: CASSYSPTSYGYTF. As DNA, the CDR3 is TGTGCCAGCAGTTACTCGCCGACCTCCTATGGCTACACCTTC.

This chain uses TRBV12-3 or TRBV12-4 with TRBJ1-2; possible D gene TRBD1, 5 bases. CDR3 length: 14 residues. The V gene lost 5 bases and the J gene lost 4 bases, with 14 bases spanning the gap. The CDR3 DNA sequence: TGTGCCAGCAGTCAACGGGGCGCAATCTATGGCTACACCTTC. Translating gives CASSQRGAIYGYTF.

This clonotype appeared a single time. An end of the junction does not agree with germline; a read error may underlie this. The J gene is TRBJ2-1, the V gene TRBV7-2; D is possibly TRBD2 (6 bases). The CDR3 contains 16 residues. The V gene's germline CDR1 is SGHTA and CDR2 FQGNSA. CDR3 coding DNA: TGTGCCAGCAGCTCCTTGGGGGGAGATGGCCACAAGGAGCAGTTCTTC. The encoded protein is CASSSLGGDGHKEQFF.

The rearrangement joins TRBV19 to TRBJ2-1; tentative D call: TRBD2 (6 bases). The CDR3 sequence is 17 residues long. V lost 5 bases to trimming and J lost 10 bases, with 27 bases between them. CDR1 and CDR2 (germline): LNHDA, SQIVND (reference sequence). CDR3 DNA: TGTGCCAGTAGTTCACGTACCGGGACTGGGTCGGTGGGGGAGCAGTTCTTC. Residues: CASSSRTGTGSVGEQFF.

CDR3 region: CASSQEDEWRGSRSEQFF. Here the CDR3 DNA reads TGCGCCAGCAGCCAAGAAGATGAGTGGAGGGGCTCTAGGTCGGAGCAGTTCTTC. The rearrangement uses TRBV4-1 and TRBJ2-1, with a possible D match to TRBD2 (6 bases). Germline assignment: CDR1 MGHRA and CDR2 YSYEKL. The germline V and J ends were trimmed by 0 bases and 10 bases, with 25 bases remaining between them. The CDR3 runs to 18 residues.

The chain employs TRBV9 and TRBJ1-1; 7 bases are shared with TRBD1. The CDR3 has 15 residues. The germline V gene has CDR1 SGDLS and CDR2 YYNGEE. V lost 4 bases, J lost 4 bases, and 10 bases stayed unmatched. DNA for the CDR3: TGTGCCAGCAGCAATGACAGGGTCGGCGGCACTGAAGCTTTCTTT. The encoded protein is CASSNDRVGGTEAFF.

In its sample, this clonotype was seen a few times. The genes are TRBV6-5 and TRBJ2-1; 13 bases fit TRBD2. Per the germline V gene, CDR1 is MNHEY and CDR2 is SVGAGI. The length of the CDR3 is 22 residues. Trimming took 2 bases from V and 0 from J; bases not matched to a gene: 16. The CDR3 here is CASSYPKKTSGGLRSSYNEQFF. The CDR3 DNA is TGTGCCAGCAGTTACCCCAAAAAGACTAGCGGGGGGCTGCGCAGCTCCTACAATGAGCAGTTCTTC.

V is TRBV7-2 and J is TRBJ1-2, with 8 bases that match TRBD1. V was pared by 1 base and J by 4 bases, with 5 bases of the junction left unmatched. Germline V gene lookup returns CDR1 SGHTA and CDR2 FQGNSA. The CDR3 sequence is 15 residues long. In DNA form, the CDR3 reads TGTGCCAGCAGCTTAGTGGGGGACAGGCGCTATGGCTACACCTTC. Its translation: CASSLVGDRRYGYTF.

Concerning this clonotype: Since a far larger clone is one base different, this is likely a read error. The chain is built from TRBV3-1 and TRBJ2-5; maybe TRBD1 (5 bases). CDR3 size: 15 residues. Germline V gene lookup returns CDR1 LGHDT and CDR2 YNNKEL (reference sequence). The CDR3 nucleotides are TGTGCCAGCAGCCAAGATCCAGGGCCTCGAGAGACCCGGTACTTC. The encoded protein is CASSQDPGPRETRYF.

The CDR3, as DNA: TGCGCCAGCAACACGGACAGGGCCGGGGATACGCAGTATTTT. Amino acid sequence: CASNTDRAGDTQYF. The gene calls are TRBV5-1 and TRBJ2-3, with TRBD1 identical over 8 bases. The CDR3 is 14 amino acids. Germline V CDR1 and CDR2: SGHRS, YFSETQ. After removal of 6 bases from V and 6 bases from J, the junction contained 9 bases not matched to a gene.

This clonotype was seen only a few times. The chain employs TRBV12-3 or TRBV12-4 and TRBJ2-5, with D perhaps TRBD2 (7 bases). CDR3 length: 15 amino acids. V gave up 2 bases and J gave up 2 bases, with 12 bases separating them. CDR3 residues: CASSLIGGPQETQYF. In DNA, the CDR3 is TGTGCCAGCAGTTTAATCGGGGGGCCACAAGAGACCCAGTACTTC.